This T cell receptor (beta chain) was recovered during a study of T cell responses to AZD1222 COVID-19 vaccine. Study-wide points: Most donors were white British and more were female, and clonal diversity was possibly underestimated. Targeting of unmutated variant regions was reportedly seen in nearly half of spike-specific TCRs. None of the repertoires were sampled until the peak T cell response had passed. CD4 TCRs covered the whole spike, strongest at regions 160-218 and 743-854.

Concerning this clone itself: No antigen is known for it.

The method was immunoSEQ multiplex PCR; TCRdb's version includes in-frame clones alone and lacks a portion of them. This sample carries 130,000 to 150,000 clones, approximately 91% of them seen once, and the ten largest clones take less than 2%. This CDR3 is built from 15 residues. Germline V gene data show CDR1 as SGHAT and CDR2 as FQNNGV. Trimming took 1 base from V and 3 from J, leaving 13 bases between them. This receptor was taken from an adult who received the AZD1222 COVID-19 vaccine. The source was peripheral blood, collected 28 days after the second AZD1222 dose. This chain connects TRBV11-2 to TRBJ2-7; D is undetermined. The CDR3 spells CASSLVGRINYEQYF. CDR3 coding DNA: TGTGCCAGCAGCTTAGTCGGCCGTATTAACTACGAGCAGTACTTC.